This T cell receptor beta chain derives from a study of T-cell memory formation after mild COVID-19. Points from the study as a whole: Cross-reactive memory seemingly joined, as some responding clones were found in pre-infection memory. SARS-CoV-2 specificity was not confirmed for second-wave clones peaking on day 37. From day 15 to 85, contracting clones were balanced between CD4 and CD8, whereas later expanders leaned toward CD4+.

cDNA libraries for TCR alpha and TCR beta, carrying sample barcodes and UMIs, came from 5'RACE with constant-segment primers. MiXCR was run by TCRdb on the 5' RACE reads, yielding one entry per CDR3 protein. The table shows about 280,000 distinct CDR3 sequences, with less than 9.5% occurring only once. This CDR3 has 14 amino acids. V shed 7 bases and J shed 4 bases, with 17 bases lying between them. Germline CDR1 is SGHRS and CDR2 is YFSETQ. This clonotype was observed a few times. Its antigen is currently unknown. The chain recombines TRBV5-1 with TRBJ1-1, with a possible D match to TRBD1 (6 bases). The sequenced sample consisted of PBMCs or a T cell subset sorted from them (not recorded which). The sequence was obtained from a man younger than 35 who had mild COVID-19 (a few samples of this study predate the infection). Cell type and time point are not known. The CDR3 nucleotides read TGCGCCAGCCGTATGGAGGGGGGTGGCACTGAAGCTTTCTTT. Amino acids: CASRMEGGGTEAFF. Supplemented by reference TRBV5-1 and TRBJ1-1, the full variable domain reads KAGVTQTPRYLIKTRGQQVTLSCSPISGHRSVSWYQQTPGQGLQFLFEYFSETQRNKGNFPGRFSGRQFSNSRSEMNVSTLELGDSALYLCASRMEGGGTEAFFGQGTRLTVV.